This TCR beta chain was recovered during a study of CD4+ T cells in melanoma (dated by TCRdb to 2022 to 2024). Study-level background: Neoantigen-specific CD4+ T cells in human melanoma were what the study investigated.

This clone was observed a handful of times. Its cognate antigen has yet to be identified. Base quality data are lacking; no much larger clone is found one base away. V loses 1 base of germline sequence and J loses 3 bases, and the interval between the two ends is 13 bases. Looking up the germline V gene yields CDR1 SGHRS and CDR2 YFSETQ. CDR3 length: 15 amino acids, cysteine to phenylalanine. Just the 45-base CDR3 DNA is kept, in frame starting at base 1. The donors were people with melanoma. General conclusions and limits of the study: Neoantigen-specific CD4+ T cells in melanoma were reported to show diverse differentiation states. Neoantigen-specific CD4+ T cells were reported to be correlated with the function of CD8+ T cells, macrophages and B cells.

Library creation used the immunoSEQ multiplex PCR assay. TCRdb limited this immuneACCESS table to in-frame rearrangements with V and J called. A share of clones is missing; checked studies link under half to unresolved V genes, and the rest is unexplained. In all, the sample holds 110,000 to 150,000 clones, and around 90% of those were seen once. The biggest ten clones account for roughly 1.4% of the sample. The V gene is TRBV5-1 and the J gene is TRBJ1-1, with no confidently assigned D gene. This receptor was taken from a human donor with melanoma. The CDR3 amino acid sequence is: CASSLTLQADTEAFF. DNA sequence: TGCGCCAGCAGCTTGACACTCCAAGCGGACACTGAAGCTTTCTTT.